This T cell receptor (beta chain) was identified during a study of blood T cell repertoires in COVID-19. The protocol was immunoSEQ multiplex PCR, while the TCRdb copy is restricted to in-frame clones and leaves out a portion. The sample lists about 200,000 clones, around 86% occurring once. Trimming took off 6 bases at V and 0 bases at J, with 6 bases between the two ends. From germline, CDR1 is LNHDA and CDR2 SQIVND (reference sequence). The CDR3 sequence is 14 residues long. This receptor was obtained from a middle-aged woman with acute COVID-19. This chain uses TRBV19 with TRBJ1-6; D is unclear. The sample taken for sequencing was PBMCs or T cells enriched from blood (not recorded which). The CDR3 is CASRFSSYNSPLHF. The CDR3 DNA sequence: TGTGCCAGTAGGTTCAGCTCCTATAATTCACCCCTCCACTTT. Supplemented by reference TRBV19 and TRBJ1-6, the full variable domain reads DGGITQSPKYLFRKEGQNVTLSCEQNLNHDAMYWYRQDPGQGLRLIYYSQIVNDFQKGDIAEGYSVSREKKESFPLTVTSAQKNPTAFYLCASRFSSYNSPLHFGNGTRLTVT.